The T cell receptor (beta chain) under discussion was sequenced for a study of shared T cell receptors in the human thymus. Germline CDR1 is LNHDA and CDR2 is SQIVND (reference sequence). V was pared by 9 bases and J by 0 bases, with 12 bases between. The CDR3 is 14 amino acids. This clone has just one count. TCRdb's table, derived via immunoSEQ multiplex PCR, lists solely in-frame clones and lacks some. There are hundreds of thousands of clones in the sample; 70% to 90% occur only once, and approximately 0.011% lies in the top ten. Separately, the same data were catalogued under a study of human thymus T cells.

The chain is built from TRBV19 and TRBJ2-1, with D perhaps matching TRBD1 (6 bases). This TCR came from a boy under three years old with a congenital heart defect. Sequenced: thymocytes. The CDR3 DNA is TGTGCCAGCAACAGGGCGGTCTCCTACAATGAGCAGTTCTTC. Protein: CASNRAVSYNEQFF. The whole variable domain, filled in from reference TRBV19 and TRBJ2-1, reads DGGITQSPKYLFRKEGQNVTLSCEQNLNHDAMYWYRQDPGQGLRLIYYSQIVNDFQKGDIAEGYSVSREKKESFPLTVTSAQKNPTAFYLCASNRAVSYNEQFFGPGTRLTVL.